This T cell receptor (beta chain) is drawn from a study of blood T cell repertoires in COVID-19. The overall study: Sources were T cells, B-cell-depleted T cells, or PBMCs; the material itself was cDNA or gDNA.

Measured with immunoSEQ multiplex PCR; TCRdb has only the in-frame clones, and not every one. The data contain tens of thousands of clones, roughly four fifths of them singletons. Sequencing was done on a sample of peripheral blood. The sequence was collected from a man aged 55 to 70 with acute or convalescent COVID-19.

DNA for the CDR3: TGTGCCAGCACCCCAAAGGGAGGGGACAATCAGCCCCAGCATTTT. Protein product: CASTPKGGDNQPQHF. The chain combines TRBV6-5 with TRBJ1-5; D perhaps matches TRBD1 (5 bases). Germline V CDR1 and CDR2: MNHEY, SVGAGI. This CDR3 is 15 amino acids long. V was clipped by 7 bases and J by 3 bases, with 16 bases between them.